A single sample is the source of the 10 T cell receptor beta chains below, sequenced in a study of cytomegalovirus exposure and HLA in healthy donors. In the PCR, 60 Vbeta and 13 Jbeta primers were used. Using immunoSEQ multiplex PCR, the repertoire was profiled, and TCRdb retains in-frame clones only, with some absent. The sample holds about 130,000 clones, 76% seen once. Sequences were obtained from PBMCs. The source is a man aged 35 to 55 in good health and CMV-seronegative.

The chain carries TRBV7-9 and TRBJ1-1; perhaps TRBD1 as D (6 bases). Germline values: CDR1 SEHNR, CDR2 FQNEAQ (reference sequence). Trimming took off 0 bases at V and 1 base at J, with 12 bases between the two ends. CDR3 length equals 16 residues. CDR3 DNA: TGTGCCAGCAGCTTAGCCCGGGGGGCAGCGAACACTGAAGCTTTCTTT. Residues: CASSLARGAANTEAFF.

The rearrangement uses TRBV29-1 and TRBJ2-6, with TRBD2 matching 11 bases. Trimming removed 6 bases from V and 1 base from J; junction bases left unmatched: 2. This CDR3 comprises 15 residues. Germline V CDR1 and CDR2: SQVTM, ANQGSEA. The DNA of the CDR3 is TGCAGCGTCCGGACTAGCGGGTCTGGGGCCAACGTCCTGACTTTC. This encodes CSVRTSGSGANVLTF. The full variable domain, completed using reference TRBV29-1 and TRBJ2-6, is SAVISQKPSRDICQRGTSLTIQCQVDSQVTMMFWYRQQPGQSLTLIATANQGSEATYESGFVIDKFPISRPNLTFSTLTVSNMSPEDSSIYLCSVRTSGSGANVLTFGAGSRLTVL.

The CDR3 protein is CASAGGSPLHF. The CDR3 DNA reads TGTGCTTCAGCAGGGGGTTCACCCCTCCACTTT. The chain links TRBV30 to TRBJ1-6; 7 bases are a match to TRBD1. Germline V CDR1 and CDR2: GTSNPN, SVGIG (reference sequence). The CDR3 covers 11 residues.

The rearrangement joins TRBV7-9 to TRBJ1-2; 10 bases are shared with TRBD1. The germline V gene encodes CDR1 SEHNR and CDR2 FQNEAQ (reference sequence). Unmatched junction bases numbered 6, after V lost 5 bases and J lost 0 bases. The CDR3 consists of 16 residues. CDR3 in DNA: TGTGCCAGCAGCCTCGGGACAGGGGCCCCTAACTATGGCTACACCTTC. This encodes CASSLGTGAPNYGYTF.

V and J are TRBV25-1 and TRBJ2-2, with TRBD2 identical over 8 bases. Trimming took 7 bases from V and 4 from J; bases not matched to a gene: 11. This CDR3 is built from 16 residues. Per germline, CDR1 MGHDK and CDR2 SYGVNS. This CDR3 is CASTPHSGKVTGELFF. CDR3 DNA sequence: TGTGCCAGCACCCCCCATAGCGGGAAAGTCACCGGGGAGCTGTTTTTT.

CDR3 sequence: CASSLIGTRASSYNSPLHF. The CDR3 bases are TGCGCCAGCAGCCTTATCGGTACGAGAGCTAGCTCCTATAATTCACCCCTCCACTTT. This chain links TRBV4-1 with TRBJ1-6; D gene unclear. This CDR3 has 19 amino acids. V was cut by 4 bases and J by 0 bases, with 19 bases left in between. Germline V gene data show CDR1 as MGHRA and CDR2 as YSYEKL.

The chain links TRBV7-6 to TRBJ2-5; TRBD2 matches at 10 bases. CDR1 is SGHVS, CDR2 FNYEAQ, per germline. The length of the CDR3 is 16 residues. V lost 3 bases, J lost 1 base, and 5 bases stayed unmatched. CDR3 region: CASSFGPSGGQETQYF. In nucleotides, the CDR3 is TGTGCCAGCAGCTTCGGTCCTAGCGGGGGCCAAGAGACCCAGTACTTC.

The rearrangement uses TRBV6-5 and TRBJ2-7, with 14 bases aligning to TRBD2. The V gene end was trimmed by 2 bases and the J gene end by 6 bases; junction bases not matched to a gene: 0. The CDR3 sequence is 14 residues long. The germline V gene encodes CDR1 MNHEY and CDR2 SVGAGI. CDR3 DNA: TGTGCCAGCAGTTACGGACTAGCGGGGGGCGAGCAGTACTTC. This translates into CASSYGLAGGEQYF.

The chain employs TRBV7-2 and TRBJ2-7; weak D call: TRBD1 (5 bases). Trimming took 2 bases from V and 6 from J, leaving 5 bases between them. This CDR3 contains 11 residues. Germline V lookup: CDR1 SGHTA, CDR2 FQGNSA. This CDR3 reads CASSLQGEQYF. Here the CDR3 DNA reads TGTGCCAGCAGCTTACAGGGCGAGCAGTACTTC.

The genes are TRBV30 and TRBJ1-1; no reliable D call. The CDR3 contains 12 residues. From germline, CDR1 is GTSNPN and CDR2 SVGIG (reference sequence). Trimming cost V 5 bases and J 1 base, with 8 bases left between them. The CDR3 DNA is TGTGCCTGGGGCATGCCGAACACTGAAGCTTTCTTT. The encoded protein is CAWGMPNTEAFF.